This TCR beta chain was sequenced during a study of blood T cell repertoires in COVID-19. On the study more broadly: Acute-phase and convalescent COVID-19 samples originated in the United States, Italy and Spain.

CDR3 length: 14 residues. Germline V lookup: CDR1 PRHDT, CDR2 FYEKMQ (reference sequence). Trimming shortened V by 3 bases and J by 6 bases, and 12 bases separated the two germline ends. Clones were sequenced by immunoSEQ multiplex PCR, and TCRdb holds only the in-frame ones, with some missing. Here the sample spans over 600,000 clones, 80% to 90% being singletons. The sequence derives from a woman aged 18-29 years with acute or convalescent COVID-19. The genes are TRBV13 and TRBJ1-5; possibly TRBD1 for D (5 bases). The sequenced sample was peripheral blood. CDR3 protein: CASSFRGTGQPQHF. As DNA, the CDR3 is TGTGCCAGCAGCTTTAGGGGTACTGGTCAGCCCCAGCATTTT.